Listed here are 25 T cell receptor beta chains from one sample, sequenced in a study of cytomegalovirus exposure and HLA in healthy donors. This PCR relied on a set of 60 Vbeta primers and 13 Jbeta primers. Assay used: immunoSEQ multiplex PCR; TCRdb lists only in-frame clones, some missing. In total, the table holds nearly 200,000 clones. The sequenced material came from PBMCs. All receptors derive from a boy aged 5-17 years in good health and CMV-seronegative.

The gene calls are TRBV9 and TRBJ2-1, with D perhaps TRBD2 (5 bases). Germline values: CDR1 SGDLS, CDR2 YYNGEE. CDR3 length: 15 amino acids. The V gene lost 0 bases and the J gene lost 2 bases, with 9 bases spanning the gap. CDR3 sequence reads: CASSVAAGPYNEQFF. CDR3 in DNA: TGTGCCAGCAGCGTAGCTGCGGGCCCCTACAATGAGCAGTTCTTC.

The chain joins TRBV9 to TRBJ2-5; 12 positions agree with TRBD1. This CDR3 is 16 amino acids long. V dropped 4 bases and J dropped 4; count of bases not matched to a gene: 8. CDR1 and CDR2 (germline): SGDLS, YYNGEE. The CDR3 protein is CASSSRDRGRGETQYF. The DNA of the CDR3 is TGTGCCAGCAGCTCCCGGGACAGGGGGCGCGGAGAGACCCAGTACTTC.

The CDR3 nucleotides read TGTGCCAGCAGCGTAGGGGACAGGGAACACGAGCAGTACTTC. Translation: CASSVGDREHEQYF. This chain uses TRBV9 with TRBJ2-7; the match to TRBD1 covers 9 bases. The V gene end was trimmed by 0 bases and the J gene end by 5 bases; junction bases not matched to a gene: 3. Germline V gene sequence: CDR1 SGDLS, CDR2 YYNGEE. This CDR3 comprises 14 residues.

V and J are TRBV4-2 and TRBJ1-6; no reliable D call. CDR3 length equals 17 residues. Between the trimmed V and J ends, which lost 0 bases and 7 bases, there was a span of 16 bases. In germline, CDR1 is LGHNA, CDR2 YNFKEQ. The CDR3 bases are TGTGCCAGCAGCCAAGACGAAGAGGAGGGAGGGAATTCACCCCTCCACTTT. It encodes CASSQDEEEGGNSPLHF.

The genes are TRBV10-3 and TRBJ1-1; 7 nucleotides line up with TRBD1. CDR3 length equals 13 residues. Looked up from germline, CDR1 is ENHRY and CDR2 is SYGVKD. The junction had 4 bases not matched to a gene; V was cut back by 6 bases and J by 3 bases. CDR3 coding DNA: TGTGCCATCAGGATACAGGGGTACACTGAAGCTTTCTTT. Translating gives CAIRIQGYTEAFF.

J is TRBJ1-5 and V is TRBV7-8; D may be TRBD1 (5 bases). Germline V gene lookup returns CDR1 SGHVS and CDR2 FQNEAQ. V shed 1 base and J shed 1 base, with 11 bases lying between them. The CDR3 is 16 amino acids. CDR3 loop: CASSLEWTSSNQPQHF. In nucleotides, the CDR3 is TGTGCCAGCAGCTTAGAATGGACAAGCAGCAATCAGCCCCAGCATTTT.

CDR3 coding DNA: TGTGCCAGCAGCTCCCTATCTAGCACAGATACGCAGTATTTT. This sequence encodes CASSSLSSTDTQYF. This rearrangement joins TRBV7-7 to TRBJ2-3, with D uncertain. CDR1 and CDR2 from the germline V gene are SSHAT and FNYEAQ (reference sequence). The CDR3 extends over 14 amino acids. Trimming removed 4 bases from V and 0 bases from J, with 8 bases in between.

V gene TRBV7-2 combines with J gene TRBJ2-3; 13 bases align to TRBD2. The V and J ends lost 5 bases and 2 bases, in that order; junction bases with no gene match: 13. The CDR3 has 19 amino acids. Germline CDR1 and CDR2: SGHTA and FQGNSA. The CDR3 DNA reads TGTGCCAGCAGCCCGACTAGCGGGGGGACACGGCAATACACAGATACGCAGTATTTT. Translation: CASSPTSGGTRQYTDTQYF.

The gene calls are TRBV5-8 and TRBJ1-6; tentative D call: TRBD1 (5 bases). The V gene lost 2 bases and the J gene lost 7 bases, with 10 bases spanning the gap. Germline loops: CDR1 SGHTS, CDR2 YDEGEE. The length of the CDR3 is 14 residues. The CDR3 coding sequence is TGTGCCAGCAGCTTCAACAGGAAAAATTCACCCCTCCACTTT. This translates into CASSFNRKNSPLHF.

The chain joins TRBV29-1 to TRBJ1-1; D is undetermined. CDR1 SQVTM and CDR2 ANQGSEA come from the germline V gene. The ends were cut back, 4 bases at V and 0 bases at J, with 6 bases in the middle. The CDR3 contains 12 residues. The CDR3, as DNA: TGCAGCGTTGGTGACTTGAACACTGAAGCTTTCTTT. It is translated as CSVGDLNTEAFF.

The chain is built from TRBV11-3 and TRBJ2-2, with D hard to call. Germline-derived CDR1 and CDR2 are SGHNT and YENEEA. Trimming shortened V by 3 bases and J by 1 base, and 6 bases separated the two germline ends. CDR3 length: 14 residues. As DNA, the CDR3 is TGTGCCAGCAGCTTCATGCGGAACACCGGGGAGCTGTTTTTT. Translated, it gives CASSFMRNTGELFF.

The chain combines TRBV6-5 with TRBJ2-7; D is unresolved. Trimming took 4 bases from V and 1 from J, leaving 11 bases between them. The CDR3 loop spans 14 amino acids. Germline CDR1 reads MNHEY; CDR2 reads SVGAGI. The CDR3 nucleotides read TGTGCCAGCAGTTCCTCGGGCCCTTCCTACGAGCAGTACTTC. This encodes CASSSSGPSYEQYF.

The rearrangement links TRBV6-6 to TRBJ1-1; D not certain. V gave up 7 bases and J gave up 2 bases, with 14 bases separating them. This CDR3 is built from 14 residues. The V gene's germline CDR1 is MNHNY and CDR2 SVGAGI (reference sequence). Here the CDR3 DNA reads TGTGCCAGCATTAAAGTTAGAGGAAACACTGAAGCTTTCTTT. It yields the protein CASIKVRGNTEAFF.

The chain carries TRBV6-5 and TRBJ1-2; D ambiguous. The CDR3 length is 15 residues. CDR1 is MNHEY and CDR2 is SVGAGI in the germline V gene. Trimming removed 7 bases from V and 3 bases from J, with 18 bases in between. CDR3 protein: CASTRLSGWDYGYTF. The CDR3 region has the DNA TGTGCCAGCACCCGCCTTTCGGGGTGGGACTATGGCTACACCTTC.

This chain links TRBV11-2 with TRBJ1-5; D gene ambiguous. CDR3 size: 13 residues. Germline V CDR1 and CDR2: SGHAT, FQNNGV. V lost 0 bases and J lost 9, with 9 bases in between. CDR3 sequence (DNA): TGTGCCAGCAGCTTAGATCAAGCCCGGCCCCAGCATTTT. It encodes CASSLDQARPQHF.

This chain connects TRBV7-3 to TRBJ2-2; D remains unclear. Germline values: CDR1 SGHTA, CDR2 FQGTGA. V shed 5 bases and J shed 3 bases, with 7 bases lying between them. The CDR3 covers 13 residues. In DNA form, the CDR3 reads TGTGCCAGCAGCCGGGTAGACACCGGGGAGCTGTTTTTT. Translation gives CASSRVDTGELFF.

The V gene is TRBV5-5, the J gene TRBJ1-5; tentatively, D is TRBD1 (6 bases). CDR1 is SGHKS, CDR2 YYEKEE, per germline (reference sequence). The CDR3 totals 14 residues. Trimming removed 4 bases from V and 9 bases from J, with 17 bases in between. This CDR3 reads CASSGQGGGRPQHF. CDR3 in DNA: TGTGCCAGCAGCGGCCAAGGGGGGGGTAGGCCCCAGCATTTT.

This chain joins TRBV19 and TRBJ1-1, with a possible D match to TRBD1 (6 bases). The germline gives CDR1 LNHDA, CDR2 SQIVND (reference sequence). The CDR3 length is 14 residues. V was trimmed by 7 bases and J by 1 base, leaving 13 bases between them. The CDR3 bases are TGTGCCAGTACCAGGACAGTGAAGAACACTGAAGCTTTCTTT. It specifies CASTRTVKNTEAFF.

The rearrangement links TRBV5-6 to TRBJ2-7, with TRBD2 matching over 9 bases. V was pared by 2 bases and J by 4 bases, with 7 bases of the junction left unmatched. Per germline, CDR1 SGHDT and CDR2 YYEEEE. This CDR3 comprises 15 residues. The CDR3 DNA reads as TGTGCCAGCAGCTTTGAAACTAGCGGGTATTACGAGCAGTACTTC. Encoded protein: CASSFETSGYYEQYF.

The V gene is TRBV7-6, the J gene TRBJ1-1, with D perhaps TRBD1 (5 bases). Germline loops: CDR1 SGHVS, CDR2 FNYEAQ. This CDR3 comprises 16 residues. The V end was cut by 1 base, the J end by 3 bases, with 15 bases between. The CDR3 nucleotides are TGTGCCAGCAGCTTAGGGATCGGGGGAAAGGACACTGAAGCTTTCTTT. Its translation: CASSLGIGGKDTEAFF.

DNA for the CDR3: TGTGCCAGCAGCGAGGGACTAGCGGGGGGTTACGAGCAGTACTTC. The encoded protein is CASSEGLAGGYEQYF. The V gene is TRBV6-5, the J gene TRBJ2-7, with 15 bases that match TRBD2. CDR3 length equals 15 residues. J lost 4 bases, V lost 6 bases, and 4 bases had no gene match. CDR1 MNHEY and CDR2 SVGAGI come from the germline V gene.

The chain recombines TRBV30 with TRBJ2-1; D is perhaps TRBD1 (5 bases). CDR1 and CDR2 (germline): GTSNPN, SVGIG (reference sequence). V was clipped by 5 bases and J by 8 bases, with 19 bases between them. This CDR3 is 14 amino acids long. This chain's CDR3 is CAWLDTLPGHEQFF. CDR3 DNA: TGTGCCTGGTTGGACACCCTCCCCGGCCATGAGCAGTTCTTC.

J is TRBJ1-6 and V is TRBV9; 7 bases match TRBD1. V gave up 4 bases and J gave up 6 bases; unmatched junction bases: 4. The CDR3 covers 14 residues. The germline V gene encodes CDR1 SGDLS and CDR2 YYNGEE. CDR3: CASSPGTVNSPLHF. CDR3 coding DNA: TGTGCCAGCAGCCCCGGGACAGTTAATTCACCCCTCCACTTT.

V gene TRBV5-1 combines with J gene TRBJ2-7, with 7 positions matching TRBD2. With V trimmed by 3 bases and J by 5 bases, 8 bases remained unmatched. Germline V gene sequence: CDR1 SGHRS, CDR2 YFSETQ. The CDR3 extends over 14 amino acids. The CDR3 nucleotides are TGCGCCAGCAGCTCGCGACTAGCCGGGGACGAGCAGTACTTC. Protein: CASSSRLAGDEQYF.

The DNA of the CDR3 is TGTGCCAGCAGCTCCCCGGGGACAGGTCGTCCCGGGGAGCTGTTTTTT. Translated: CASSSPGTGRPGELFF. The V and J genes are TRBV7-9 and TRBJ2-2; TRBD1 agrees at 8 bases. CDR3 length: 16 residues. Losses at the gene ends were 4 bases for V and 6 bases for J; bases not matched to a gene: 10. Germline values: CDR1 SEHNR, CDR2 FQNEAQ (reference sequence).